The TCR beta chain described here comes from a study of radiotherapy plus CTLA-4 blockade in lung cancer. The study's findings and limits: Response, reportedly, was best predicted by interferon-beta along with early blood T cell clone dynamics.

Only one count was recorded for this clone. Its antigen is not known. Libraries were prepared by immunoSEQ multiplex PCR; TCRdb keeps only in-frame clonotypes and omits some of them. This sample has over 95,000 clones, with roughly 79% found just once. The clonotype comes from a human donor with non-small cell lung cancer who had a partial response to radiotherapy plus ipilimumab. Some clones in this sample may be carry-over from other donors' samples. The sample in question was peripheral blood, obtained from a patient treated with radiotherapy plus ipilimumab.

CDR3 region: CASSMDRGNHEQYF. The CDR3 DNA sequence: TGTGCCAGCAGCATGGACAGGGGGAACCACGAGCAGTACTTC. The V call is TRBV5-4, the J call TRBJ2-7; 10 bases agree with TRBD1. The length of the CDR3 is 14 residues. With 4 bases clipped from V and 5 bases from J, the junction kept 6 bases outside the gene matches. CDR1 is SGHNT, CDR2 YYREEE, per germline (reference sequence).